Below are 26 T cell receptor beta chains sequenced from a single sample in a study of regulatory T cells in long-lasting Graves disease. The time point is: persistent/refractory GD, antithyroid drugs over 5 years with positive TRAb. There was RNA extracted from PBMCs, and the TCR library was made from it. Construction of TCR beta libraries relied on iRepertoire HTBI primers and on Arm-PCR targeting CDR3 regions. In TCRdb, the multiplex PCR reads were re-called with MiXCR into one record per CDR3 protein. The table includes almost 350,000 distinct CDR3 sequences, less than 20% detected once. The sample was peripheral blood mononuclear cells (PBMCs), taken when the disease was refractory, from a patient treated with antithyroid drugs. These TCRs come from a female donor with Graves disease.

This clonotype has more than one count but fewer than ten. The chain is built from TRBV7-9 and TRBJ1-3; the D is unclear. With 1 base removed from V and 2 bases from J, the gap between germline ends came to 6 bases. The CDR3 sequence is 14 residues long. Germline CDR1 reads SEHNR; CDR2 reads FQNEAQ (reference sequence). CDR3 sequence reads: CASSLVETGNTIYF. DNA of the CDR3: TGTGCCAGCAGCTTAGTAGAGACTGGAAACACCATATATTTT.

The chain joins TRBV28 to TRBJ1-5; 8 bases line up with TRBD1. The CDR3 spans 14 residues. Germline values: CDR1 MDHEN, CDR2 SYDVKM. V shed 7 bases, J shed 5 bases, and the junction held 7 bases outside the gene matches. The CDR3 is CASNIQGGDQPQHF. CDR3 nucleotide sequence: TGTGCCAGCAACATACAGGGGGGGGATCAGCCCCAGCATTTT.

The chain carries TRBV4-1 and TRBJ1-5, with 7 bases matching TRBD1. The J segment lost 2 bases and the V segment lost 1 base, leaving 8 bases of the junction unmatched. Germline CDR1 is MGHRA and CDR2 is YSYEKL. The CDR3 length is 17 residues. The CDR3 DNA is TGCGCCAGCAGCCAAGGAAACGGACAGGCACGCAATCAGCCCCAGCATTTT. It specifies CASSQGNGQARNQPQHF.

This chain joins TRBV29-1 and TRBJ1-4; D remains unclear. The CDR3 runs 12 residues. V lost 6 bases to trimming and J lost 7 bases, with 12 bases between them. Germline CDR1 SQVTM, CDR2 ANQGSEA. The CDR3 loop reads CSVRSEGEKLFF. CDR3 bases: TGCAGCGTAAGGTCGGAGGGTGAAAAACTGTTTTTT.

In its sample, this clonotype was seen many times. The chain combines TRBV24-1 with TRBJ1-1; 7 bases map to TRBD1. Germline V gene lookup returns CDR1 KGHDR and CDR2 SFDVKD. The trim removed 4 bases at V and 11 bases at J, leaving 9 bases unmatched. CDR3 length: 13 residues. In DNA, the CDR3 is TGTGCCACCAGTGAACTCCCAGGGGGTGGGGCTTTCTTT. Residues: CATSELPGGGAFF.

The table lists this clonotype with many counts. The chain joins TRBV3-1 to TRBJ1-3; D not certain. Trimming cost V 1 base and J 3 bases, with 7 bases left between them. The germline CDR1 and CDR2 sequences are LGHDT and YNNKEL (reference sequence). CDR3 length: 14 amino acids. CDR3 amino acids: CASSQVQRGNTIYF. The CDR3 DNA is TGTGCCAGCAGCCAAGTCCAGCGTGGAAACACCATATATTTT. The full variable domain, its missing parts supplied by reference TRBV3-1 and TRBJ1-3, is DTAVSQTPKYLVTQMGNDKSIKCEQNLGHDTMYWYKQDSKKFLKIMFSYNNKELIINETVPNRFSPKSPDKAHLNLHINSLELGDSAVYFCASSQVQRGNTIYFGEGSWLTVV.

This clonotype came up many times. The rearrangement joins TRBV12-3 or TRBV12-4 to TRBJ1-1, with D possibly TRBD1 on 5 matching bases. V lost 7 bases and J lost 2, with 17 bases in between. The CDR3 contains 15 residues. DNA for the CDR3: TGTGCCAGCACTCAGGGAACAGGTGGCAACACTGAAGCTTTCTTT. Translation: CASTQGTGGNTEAFF.

The genes are TRBV6-2 or TRBV6-3 and TRBJ2-1, with D unresolved. Germline V gives CDR1 MNHEY, CDR2 SVGEGT. The CDR3 is 14 residues long. V shed 7 bases and J shed 6 bases, with 16 bases lying between them. The CDR3 DNA follows: TGTGCCAGCACCTACACCGAACTGTCCAATGAGCAGTTCTTC. This gives the protein CASTYTELSNEQFF.

This clonotype was detected ten times or more. V gene TRBV5-4 combines with J gene TRBJ1-6; D unclear. This CDR3 has 12 residues. Germline values: CDR1 SGHNT, CDR2 YYREEE (reference sequence). V lost 4 bases to trimming and J lost 4 bases, with 3 bases between them. The chain's CDR3 is CASSQYNSPLHF. CDR3 nucleotide sequence: TGTGCCAGCAGCCAGTATAATTCACCCCTCCACTTT.

The chain links TRBV19 to TRBJ1-6; D gene uncertain. Trimming pared 7 bases from V and 3 bases from J, leaving 4 bases between. The CDR3 loop spans 12 amino acids. Germline V gene sequence: CDR1 LNHDA, CDR2 SQIVND (reference sequence). CDR3 sequence reads: CASTSYNSPLHF. CDR3 bases: TGTGCCAGTACCAGCTATAATTCACCCCTCCACTTT.

In this sample, this clonotype turned up many times. The CDR3 loop is CASSLVPPTRSSYNSPLHF. For the CDR3, the DNA is TGTGCCAGCAGCTTAGTCCCCCCGACGCGAAGCTCCTATAATTCACCCCTCCACTTT. The chain links TRBV7-2 to TRBJ1-6; D is unresolved. The V gene lost 1 base and the J gene lost 0 bases, with 16 bases spanning the gap. This CDR3 has 19 amino acids. Germline CDR1 is SGHTA and CDR2 is FQGNSA.

The chain has TRBV7-9 and TRBJ1-4; D not certain. Germline-derived CDR1 and CDR2 are SEHNR and FQNEAQ (reference sequence). This CDR3 is 13 amino acids long. The V and J ends lost 7 bases and 6 bases respectively, with 12 bases between them. The CDR3 DNA sequence: TGTGCCAGCAACCCATCGGGTGATGAAAAACTGTTTTTT. Translation: CASNPSGDEKLFF.

On this clonotype: A read error may be the cause here, since a much bigger clone is one base away. The limits of the CDR3 on the DNA are not certain, so only TCRdb's listed CDR3 is given. The chain has TRBV6-9 and TRBJ1-1; TRBD1 is taken as the D call from the table, unchecked against the DNA. The CDR3 is 17 residues long, counting both termini. CDR1 is MNHGY, CDR2 SVAAGI, per germline. CDR3 sequence: CASSSSGQGARNTESFF.

This clonotype has a handful of counts. The rearrangement uses TRBV7-9 and TRBJ2-2; D gene unclear. The CDR3 is made up of 13 amino acids. The V end was cut by 6 bases, the J end by 6 bases, with 11 bases between. Looked up from germline, CDR1 is SEHNR and CDR2 is FQNEAQ (reference sequence). The DNA of the CDR3 is TGTGCCAGCAGTCAATCGTACCCCGGGGAGCTGTTTTTT. Translated, it gives CASSQSYPGELFF.

This clonotype occurred many times. The chain has TRBV2 and TRBJ1-1, with 11 bases lining up with TRBD1. Germline trimming cut 6 bases from V and 4 bases from J; bases unmatched to any gene: 4. The germline V gene has CDR1 SNHLY and CDR2 FYNNEI. This CDR3 contains 14 residues. CDR3 amino acids: CASSLGTGGTEAFF. The CDR3 bases are TGTGCCAGCAGCTTAGGGACAGGGGGCACTGAAGCTTTCTTT.

This clonotype was detected only a few times. The rearrangement joins TRBV5-1 to TRBJ1-4; the D is unclear. Trimming removed 4 bases at V and 5 bases at J, with 15 bases between. The germline CDR1 and CDR2 sequences are SGHRS and YFSETQ. The CDR3 runs to 15 residues. Written as DNA, the CDR3 is TGCGCCAGCAGCACCCGGACCACGGGCAATGAAAAACTGTTTTTT. It codes for CASSTRTTGNEKLFF. The full variable domain, in which reference TRBV5-1 and TRBJ1-4 provide the parts outside the CDR3, is KAGVTQTPRYLIKTRGQQVTLSCSPISGHRSVSWYQQTPGQGLQFLFEYFSETQRNKGNFPGRFSGRQFSNSRSEMNVSTLELGDSALYLCASSTRTTGNEKLFFGSGTQLSVL.

This clonotype was seen more than once but under ten times. V usage is TRBV18 and J usage is TRBJ1-2, with D hard to call. Germline lookup yields CDR1 KGHSH and CDR2 LQKENI. This CDR3 is built from 13 residues. With 1 base removed from V and 3 bases from J, the gap between germline ends came to 6 bases. The CDR3 bases are TGTGCCAGCTCACCACAACGGGACTATGGCTACACCTTC. It translates to CASSPQRDYGYTF.

This clonotype has ten or more counts. The chain joins TRBV2 to TRBJ1-2, with unresolved D. CDR3 length: 13 residues. V was trimmed by 6 bases and J by 0 bases, leaving 8 bases between them. CDR1 and CDR2 from the germline V gene are SNHLY and FYNNEI. Here the CDR3 DNA reads TGTGCCAGCAGAACACCCCCTAACTATGGCTACACCTTC. Amino acid sequence: CASRTPPNYGYTF. The full variable domain, completed using reference TRBV2 and TRBJ1-2, is EPEVTQTPSHQVTQMGQEVILRCVPISNHLYFYWYRQILGQKVEFLVSFYNNEISEKSEIFDDQFSVERPDGSNFTLKIRSTKLEDSAMYFCASRTPPNYGYTFGSGTRLTVV.

There are many counts of this clonotype. The chain has TRBV3-1 and TRBJ1-2; D is perhaps TRBD1 (6 bases). The CDR3 runs 17 residues. Germline V lookup: CDR1 LGHDT, CDR2 YNNKEL (reference sequence). Trimming removed 4 bases from V and 1 base from J, with 19 bases in between. CDR3 loop: CASSPPGGRGSNYGYTF. CDR3 DNA: TGTGCCAGCAGCCCCCCCGGAGGCAGGGGAAGTAACTATGGCTACACCTTC.

This clonotype turned up a few times. The rearrangement uses TRBV7-2 and TRBJ2-1; 11 bases align to TRBD2. Germline CDR1 and CDR2: SGHTA and FQGNSA. This CDR3 has 17 amino acids. Trimming at V came to 3 bases and at J to 0 bases, leaving 4 bases not matched to a gene. The CDR3: CASSLRGLADSYNEQFF. DNA for the CDR3: TGTGCCAGCAGCTTGAGGGGACTAGCGGACTCCTACAATGAGCAGTTCTTC.

This clonotype was observed at least ten times. The chain joins TRBV2 to TRBJ2-7; D remains unclear. The CDR3 extends over 16 amino acids. In germline, CDR1 is SNHLY, CDR2 FYNNEI. Trimming left V 1 base short and J 1 base short, with 14 bases between. Written as DNA, the CDR3 is TGTGCCAGCAGTGAAGGGCCCTTGATCTCTTCCTACGAGCAGTACTTC. Translation gives CASSEGPLISSYEQYF.

This clonotype was seen a single time. One junction end disagrees with the germline gene, perhaps due to a read error. This chain joins TRBV6-2 or TRBV6-3 and TRBJ1-3; D not resolved. This CDR3 comprises 15 residues. Germline assignment: CDR1 MNHEY and CDR2 SVGEGT. The CDR3 DNA reads TGTGCCAGCAGTTACGAAGGGTTCCCCGGAAACACCGTATATTTT. As protein: CASSYEGFPGNTVYF.

The chain carries TRBV6-5 and TRBJ2-3; TRBD1 aligns across 8 bases. The J segment lost 2 bases and the V segment lost 2 bases, leaving 6 bases of the junction unmatched. Per germline, CDR1 MNHEY and CDR2 SVGAGI. CDR3 size: 16 residues. In DNA form, the CDR3 reads TGTGCCAGCAGTTACCCACAGGGGGTAAACACAGATACGCAGTATTTT. Protein product: CASSYPQGVNTDTQYF.

The V and J genes are TRBV9 and TRBJ1-2; D might be TRBD1 (5 bases). The CDR3 extends over 15 amino acids. CDR1 is SGDLS and CDR2 is YYNGEE in the germline V gene. Between the trimmed V and J ends, which lost 0 bases and 4 bases, there was a span of 13 bases. DNA for the CDR3: TGTGCCAGCAGCGTAGGAGCAGGGAATCTCTATGGCTACACCTTC. As protein: CASSVGAGNLYGYTF.

This clonotype turned up a few times. This chain connects TRBV5-4 to TRBJ2-3; D remains ambiguous. The CDR3 covers 13 residues. Germline lookup yields CDR1 SGHNT and CDR2 YYREEE (reference sequence). V lost 5 bases, J lost 0 bases, and 7 bases lay in between. In DNA, the CDR3 is TGTGCCAGCAGATTACACAGCACAGATACGCAGTATTTT. Amino acids: CASRLHSTDTQYF. Complete variable domain (other parts from reference TRBV5-4 and TRBJ2-3): ETGVTQSPTHLIKTRGQQVTLRCSSQSGHNTVSWYQQALGQGPQFIFQYYREEENGRGNFPPRFSGLQFPNYSSELNVNALELDDSALYLCASRLHSTDTQYFGPGTRLTVL.

The table lists this clonotype with a few counts. The gene calls are TRBV20-1 and TRBJ1-5; unclear D gene. Between the trimmed V and J ends, which lost 2 bases and 1 base, there was a span of 9 bases. The CDR3 sequence is 14 residues long. CDR1 is DFQATT and CDR2 is SNEGSKA in the germline V gene (reference sequence). CDR3 loop: CSARPGNSNQPQHF. The CDR3 DNA sequence: TGCAGTGCTAGACCGGGGAACAGCAATCAGCCCCAGCATTTT.